This entry lists 8 T cell receptor beta chains sequenced from one sample in a study of graft-versus-host responses after intestinal transplantation. TCRdb's table, derived via immunoSEQ multiplex PCR, lists solely in-frame clones and lacks some. The profile shows tens of thousands of clones, around 92% of them singletons. The specimen was PBMCs, collected 98 days after intestinal transplantation. All receptors come from a human patient who received an intestinal transplant, so some T cells may come from the graft donor.

The gene calls are TRBV6-5 and TRBJ2-3, with 13 positions matching TRBD2. The CDR3 sequence is 13 residues long. After removal of 8 bases from V and 6 bases from J, the junction contained 2 bases not matched to a gene. Germline values: CDR1 MNHEY, CDR2 SVGAGI. DNA of the CDR3: TGTGCCAGCGGGACTAGCGGGGACGATACGCAGTATTTT. It codes for CASGTSGDDTQYF.

The rearrangement joins TRBV7-9 to TRBJ1-2; D is undetermined. This CDR3 region has 14 residues. V lost 10 bases to trimming and J lost 4 bases, with 19 bases between them. Germline V gene lookup returns CDR1 SEHNR and CDR2 FQNEAQ (reference sequence). The CDR3 nucleotides read TGTGCCACCCACCCGGAGGTATTGCCCTATGGCTACACCTTC. It translates to CATHPEVLPYGYTF.

This clone appeared once. The chain combines TRBV27 with TRBJ1-1, with a tentative D call TRBD1 (6 bases). The CDR3 sequence is 13 residues long. Germline V gene lookup returns CDR1 MNHEY and CDR2 SMNVEV (reference sequence). V lost 5 bases and J lost 2, with 9 bases in between. This CDR3 reads CASSQQGNTEAFF. CDR3 bases: TGTGCCAGCAGTCAACAGGGAAACACTGAAGCTTTCTTT.

The CDR3 nucleotides read TGTGCCAGCAACCGACAGGGAGGGGGTGGCTACACCTTC. Residues: CASNRQGGGGYTF. The chain employs TRBV6-6 and TRBJ1-2; 7 nucleotides agree with TRBD1. The CDR3 covers 13 residues. Germline CDR1 MNHNY, CDR2 SVGAGI (reference sequence). Germline trimming cut 7 bases from V and 7 bases from J; bases unmatched to any gene: 9.

V usage is TRBV25-1 and J usage is TRBJ1-2, with 10 bases matching TRBD1. This CDR3 has 15 amino acids. Germline CDR1 reads MGHDK; CDR2 reads SYGVNS. Germline trimming cut 4 bases from V and 3 bases from J; bases unmatched to any gene: 5. The CDR3 loop is CASSAGQGVDYGYTF. CDR3 nucleotides: TGTGCCAGCAGTGCCGGACAGGGGGTCGACTATGGCTACACCTTC.

V and J are TRBV5-1 and TRBJ2-7; 7 bases are shared with TRBD1. The V and J ends lost 5 bases and 2 bases, in that order; junction bases with no gene match: 10. The CDR3 runs 15 residues. CDR1 and CDR2 from the germline V gene are SGHRS and YFSETQ. CDR3 amino acids: CASSYGQDGTYEQYF. CDR3 nucleotide sequence: TGCGCCAGCAGTTACGGACAGGACGGCACCTACGAGCAGTACTTC.

This sequence joins TRBV5-1 and TRBJ1-3, with unresolved D. The V end lost 0 bases, the J end lost 4 bases, and 8 bases lay between the germline ends. The germline V gene has CDR1 SGHRS and CDR2 YFSETQ. CDR3 length equals 14 residues. The CDR3: CASSLGNPGNTIYF. The CDR3, as DNA: TGCGCCAGCAGCTTGGGGAATCCCGGAAACACCATATATTTT.

The V gene is TRBV6-5, the J gene TRBJ2-1; 7 nucleotides align to TRBD2. J was trimmed by 6 bases and V by 6 bases; bases with no gene match: 11. From germline, CDR1 is MNHEY and CDR2 SVGAGI. The CDR3 runs to 15 residues. CDR3 in DNA: TGTGCCAGCAGGGCGACCCGGGGGGTAGGCAATGAGCAGTTCTTC. Its protein is CASRATRGVGNEQFF.